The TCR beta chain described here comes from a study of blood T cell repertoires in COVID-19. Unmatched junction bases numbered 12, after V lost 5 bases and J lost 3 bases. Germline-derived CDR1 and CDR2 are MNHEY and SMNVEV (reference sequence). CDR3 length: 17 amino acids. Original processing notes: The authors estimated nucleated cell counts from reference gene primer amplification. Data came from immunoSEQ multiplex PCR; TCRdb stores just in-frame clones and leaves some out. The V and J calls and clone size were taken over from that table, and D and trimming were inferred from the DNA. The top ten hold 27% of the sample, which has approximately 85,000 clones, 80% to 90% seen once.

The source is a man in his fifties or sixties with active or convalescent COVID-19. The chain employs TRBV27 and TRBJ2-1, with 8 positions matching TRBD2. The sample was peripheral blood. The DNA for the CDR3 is TGTGCCAGCAGTCCCCCAGGCGGGCGGGGGGACTACAATGAGCAGTTCTTC. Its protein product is CASSPPGGRGDYNEQFF.